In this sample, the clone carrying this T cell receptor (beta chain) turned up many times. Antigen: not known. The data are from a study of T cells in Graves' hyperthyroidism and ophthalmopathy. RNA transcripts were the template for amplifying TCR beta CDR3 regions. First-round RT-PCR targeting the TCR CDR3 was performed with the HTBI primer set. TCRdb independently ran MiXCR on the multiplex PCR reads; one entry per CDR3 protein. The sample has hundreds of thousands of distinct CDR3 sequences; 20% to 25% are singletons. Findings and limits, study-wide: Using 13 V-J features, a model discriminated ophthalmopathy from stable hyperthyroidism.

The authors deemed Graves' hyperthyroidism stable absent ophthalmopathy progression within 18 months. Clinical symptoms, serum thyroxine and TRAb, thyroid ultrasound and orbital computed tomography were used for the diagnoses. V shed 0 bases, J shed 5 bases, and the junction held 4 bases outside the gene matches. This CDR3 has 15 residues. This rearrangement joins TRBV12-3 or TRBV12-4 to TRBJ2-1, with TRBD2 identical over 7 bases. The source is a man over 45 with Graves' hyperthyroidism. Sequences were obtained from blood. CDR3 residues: CASSLAGGHHNEQFF. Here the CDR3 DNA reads TGTGCCAGCAGTTTAGCGGGAGGGCACCACAATGAGCAGTTCTTC.